This T cell receptor beta chain derives from a study of cytomegalovirus exposure and HLA in healthy donors. This CDR3 has 13 residues. The germline gives CDR1 MNHEY, CDR2 SVGAGI. V was pared by 4 bases and J by 6 bases, with 12 bases between. This clone has a handful of counts. Primers for the PCR totalled 60 Vbeta and 13 Jbeta. TCRdb's copy holds only in-frame clones and misses some; the assay was immunoSEQ multiplex PCR. The sample holds approximately 190,000 clones, roughly an eighth seen once. The sequenced sample consisted of PBMCs. J is TRBJ1-1 and V is TRBV6-5; D is perhaps TRBD1 (6 bases). The receptor's source is a middle-aged man in good health and CMV-seropositive. The CDR3 DNA reads TGTGCCAGCAGTTTCCAACAGGGACCTGAAGCTTTCTTT. Protein sequence: CASSFQQGPEAFF.